These 17 T cell receptor beta chains originate from one sample sequenced in a study of blood T cell repertoires in COVID-19. The repertoire was sequenced with immunoSEQ multiplex PCR; TCRdb's copy has only in-frame clones and lacks some. The table records fewer than 120,000 clones, about 90% of them present only once. Sequenced material: peripheral blood. Receptors were obtained from a human donor in a cohort sampled during active COVID-19.

V is TRBV5-1 and J is TRBJ1-1, with a weak D call TRBD1 (6 bases). Trimming left V 0 bases short and J 4 bases short, with 13 bases between. The CDR3 is made up of 15 amino acids. The germline V gene encodes CDR1 SGHRS and CDR2 YFSETQ. CDR3 in DNA: TGCGCCAGCAGCTTGGGCCAGGGGCAGGGCACTGAAGCTTTCTTT. Its protein is CASSLGQGQGTEAFF.

The V gene is TRBV28, the J gene TRBJ2-2, with 10 bases aligning to TRBD1. Per germline, CDR1 MDHEN and CDR2 SYDVKM. This CDR3 has 13 amino acids. V trimming: 10 bases; J trimming: 5 bases; junction bases outside the gene matches: 4. The DNA for the CDR3 is TGTGCCACACGGACAGGGGGTACCGGGGAGCTGTTTTTT. Protein: CATRTGGTGELFF.

The V and J genes are TRBV6-2 or TRBV6-3 and TRBJ2-1, with D uncertain. Germline assignment: CDR1 MNHEY and CDR2 SVGEGT. Deletions cut 5 bases from V and 9 bases from J, with 11 bases between. This CDR3 contains 12 residues. This CDR3 reads CASSARIGEQFF. CDR3 DNA sequence: TGTGCCAGCAGTGCTAGGATCGGTGAGCAGTTCTTC.

The rearrangement uses TRBV19 and TRBJ2-2; D is possibly TRBD1 (5 bases). Trimming shortened V by 1 base and J by 5 bases, and 14 bases separated the two germline ends. CDR1 is LNHDA, CDR2 SQIVND, per germline (reference sequence). CDR3 length: 16 residues. CDR3 protein: CASSIVQGARTGELFF. The CDR3 nucleotides are TGTGCCAGTAGTATAGTTCAAGGGGCGCGAACCGGGGAGCTGTTTTTT.

The chain carries TRBV3-1 (or the pseudogene TRBV3-2) and TRBJ2-5; 10 bases are shared with TRBD1. J gave up 2 bases and V 1 base, and 4 bases lay outside the gene matches. This CDR3 is 16 amino acids long. Germline CDR1 is LGHDT and CDR2 is YNNKEL (reference sequence). The CDR3 region has the DNA TGTGCCAGCAGCCAAGCGGGACAGGGGACGCAAGAGACCCAGTACTTC. This gives the protein CASSQAGQGTQETQYF.

The genes are TRBV7-9 and TRBJ2-5; TRBD1 might be the D (5 bases). V was pared by 5 bases and J by 2 bases, with 18 bases between. Germline loops: CDR1 SEHNR, CDR2 FQNEAQ (reference sequence). This CDR3 has 16 amino acids. CDR3 protein: CASSIRDGASQETQYF. In nucleotides, the CDR3 is TGTGCCAGCAGCATACGCGATGGGGCCTCTCAAGAGACCCAGTACTTC.

The chain employs TRBV4-1 and TRBJ1-1, with a weak D call TRBD1 (5 bases). CDR1 is MGHRA, CDR2 YSYEKL, per germline. The CDR3 has 16 amino acids. The V gene lost 4 bases and the J gene lost 1 base, with 16 bases spanning the gap. The CDR3 here is CASSPGLLSKNTEAFF. CDR3 DNA sequence: TGCGCCAGCAGCCCAGGGCTCCTCTCGAAGAACACTGAAGCTTTCTTT.

The CDR3: CATSLRQDGELFF. In DNA, the CDR3 is TGTGCCACCAGCCTGAGACAGGACGGGGAGCTGTTTTTT. V gene TRBV24-1 combines with J gene TRBJ2-2; TRBD1 is a possible D gene (6 bases). The V end lost 7 bases, the J end lost 7 bases, and 12 bases lay between the germline ends. Germline-derived CDR1 and CDR2 are KGHDR and SFDVKD. CDR3 length: 13 residues.

The DNA for the CDR3 is TGTGCCAGCAGTTTCCTACAGACCCAGTACTTC. Protein sequence: CASSFLQTQYF. This sequence joins TRBV12-3 or TRBV12-4 and TRBJ2-5; no definite D call. This CDR3 comprises 11 residues. V was clipped by 3 bases and J by 6 bases, with 5 bases between them.

The DNA of the CDR3 is TGTGCCAGCAGCTGGGAACAGGGGGCTGCCACTGAAGCTTTCTTT. It specifies CASSWEQGAATEAFF. This sequence joins TRBV5-5 and TRBJ1-1; 9 bases agree with TRBD1. The CDR3 is 15 amino acids. The germline V gene encodes CDR1 SGHKS and CDR2 YYEKEE (reference sequence). Unmatched junction bases numbered 7, after V lost 3 bases and J lost 4 bases.

The table lists this clone with a few counts. The rearrangement links TRBV9 to TRBJ1-6; 8 nucleotides align to TRBD1. The CDR3 is 15 amino acids. CDR1 and CDR2 from the germline V gene are SGDLS and YYNGEE. V lost 0 bases to trimming and J lost 10 bases; unmatched junction nucleotides: 6. The CDR3 DNA reads TGTGCCAGCAGCGTAGAGACAGGGGTTGGGTCACCCCTCCACTTT. Its translation is CASSVETGVGSPLHF.

This chain links TRBV5-6 with TRBJ2-3; 7 positions match TRBD2. After removal of 6 bases from V and 5 bases from J, the junction contained 9 bases not matched to a gene. CDR1 is SGHDT, CDR2 YYEEEE, per germline. The CDR3 consists of 14 residues. CDR3 nucleotides: TGTGCCAGCACCCCGGGGGGAATGGTAGATACGCAGTATTTT. It encodes CASTPGGMVDTQYF.

This clone was observed at least ten times. The V call is TRBV10-2, the J call TRBJ1-1; maybe TRBD1 (5 bases). This CDR3 comprises 13 residues. Germline loops: CDR1 WSHSY, CDR2 SAAADI. The germline V and J ends were trimmed by 7 bases and 0 bases, with 9 bases remaining between them. This CDR3 is CASTRALNTEAFF. The CDR3 nucleotides read TGCGCCAGCACCAGGGCTCTGAACACTGAAGCTTTCTTT.

V is TRBV30 and J is TRBJ1-3, with no clear D. CDR1 is GTSNPN, CDR2 SVGIG, per germline (reference sequence). V lost 3 bases to trimming and J lost 4 bases, with 13 bases between them. This CDR3 region has 14 residues. The CDR3 protein is CAWSAATIGNTIYF. CDR3 nucleotide sequence: TGTGCCTGGAGCGCTGCGACAATCGGAAACACCATATATTTT.

The chain couples TRBV2 to TRBJ2-1, with D maybe TRBD2 (6 bases). Germline CDR1 is SNHLY and CDR2 is FYNNEI. The CDR3 is 14 amino acids. V was clipped by 7 bases and J by 6 bases, with 16 bases between them. CDR3 coding DNA: TGTGCCAGCAACTCGGAGGGCCGGAGCAATGAGCAGTTCTTC. Residues: CASNSEGRSNEQFF.

This clone came up once. The V and J genes are TRBV7-2 and TRBJ2-7, with 8 bases matching TRBD1. V trimming: 4 bases; J trimming: 4 bases; junction bases outside the gene matches: 3. The CDR3 totals 13 residues. From germline, CDR1 is SGHTA and CDR2 FQGNSA. The CDR3: CASSSQGAYEQYF. For the CDR3, the DNA is TGTGCCAGCAGCTCCCAGGGGGCGTACGAGCAGTACTTC.

The chain combines TRBV19 with TRBJ2-2; no reliable D call. Germline V CDR1 and CDR2: LNHDA, SQIVND (reference sequence). CDR3 length: 12 residues. CDR3 sequence: CALVGNTGELFF. The CDR3, as DNA: TGTGCTTTAGTCGGGAACACCGGGGAGCTGTTTTTT.